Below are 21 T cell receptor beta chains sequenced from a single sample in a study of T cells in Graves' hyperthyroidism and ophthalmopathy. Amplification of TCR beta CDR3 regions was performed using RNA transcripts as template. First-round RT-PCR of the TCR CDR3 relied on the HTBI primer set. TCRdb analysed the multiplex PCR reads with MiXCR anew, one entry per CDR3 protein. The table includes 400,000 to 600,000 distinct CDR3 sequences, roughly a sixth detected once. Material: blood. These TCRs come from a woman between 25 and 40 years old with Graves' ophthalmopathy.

CDR3: CSVTGTEDYGYTF. In DNA form, the CDR3 reads TGCAGCGTTACCGGGACAGAGGATTATGGCTACACCTTC. The chain has TRBV29-1 and TRBJ1-2; the match to TRBD1 covers 7 bases. The CDR3 is made up of 13 amino acids. Trimming removed 5 bases from V and 5 bases from J; junction bases left unmatched: 8. Germline CDR1 reads SQVTM; CDR2 reads ANQGSEA.

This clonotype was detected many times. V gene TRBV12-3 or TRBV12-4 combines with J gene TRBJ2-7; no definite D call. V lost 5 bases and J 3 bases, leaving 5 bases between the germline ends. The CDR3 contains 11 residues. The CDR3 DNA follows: TGTGCCAGCAGTCGACTCTACGAGCAGTACTTC. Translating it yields CASSRLYEQYF.

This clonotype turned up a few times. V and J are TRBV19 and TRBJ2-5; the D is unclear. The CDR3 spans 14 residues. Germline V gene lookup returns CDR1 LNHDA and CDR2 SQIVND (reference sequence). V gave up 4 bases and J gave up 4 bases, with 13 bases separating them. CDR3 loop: CASSRGPSRETQYF. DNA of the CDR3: TGTGCCAGTAGTAGAGGACCAAGCAGAGAGACCCAGTACTTC.

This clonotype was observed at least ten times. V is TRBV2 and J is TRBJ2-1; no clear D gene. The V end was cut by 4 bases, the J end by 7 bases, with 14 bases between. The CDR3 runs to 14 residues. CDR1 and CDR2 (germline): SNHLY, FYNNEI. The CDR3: CASSVRVYGNEQFF. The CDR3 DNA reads TGTGCCAGCAGTGTCCGCGTTTACGGGAATGAGCAGTTCTTC.

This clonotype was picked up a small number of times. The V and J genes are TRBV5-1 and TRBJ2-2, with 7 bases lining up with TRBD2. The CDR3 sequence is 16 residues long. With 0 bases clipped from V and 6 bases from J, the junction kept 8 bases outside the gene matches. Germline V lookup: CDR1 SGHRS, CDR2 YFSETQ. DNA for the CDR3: TGCGCCAGCAGCTTGGAGGCGGGAGTGATATCCGGGGAGCTGTTTTTT. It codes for CASSLEAGVISGELFF.

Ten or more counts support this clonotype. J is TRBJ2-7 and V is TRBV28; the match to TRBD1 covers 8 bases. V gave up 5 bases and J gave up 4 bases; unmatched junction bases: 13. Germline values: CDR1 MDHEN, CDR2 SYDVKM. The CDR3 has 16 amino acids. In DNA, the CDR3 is TGTGCCAGCAGTACAAACGACAGGGGACGATTGTACGAGCAGTACTTC. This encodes CASSTNDRGRLYEQYF.

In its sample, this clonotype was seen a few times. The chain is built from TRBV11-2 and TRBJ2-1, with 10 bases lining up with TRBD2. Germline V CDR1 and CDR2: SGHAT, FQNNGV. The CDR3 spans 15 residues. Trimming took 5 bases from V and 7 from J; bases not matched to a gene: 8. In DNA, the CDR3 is TGTGCCAGCAGCCTCGGACTAGCGGACTCTAATGAGCAGTTCTTC. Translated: CASSLGLADSNEQFF.

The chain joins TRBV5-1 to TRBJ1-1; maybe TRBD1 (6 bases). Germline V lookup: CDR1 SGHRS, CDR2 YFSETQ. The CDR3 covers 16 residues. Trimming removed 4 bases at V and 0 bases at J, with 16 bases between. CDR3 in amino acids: CASSHWEAGVNTEAFF. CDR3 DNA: TGCGCCAGCAGCCATTGGGAGGCAGGGGTGAACACTGAAGCTTTCTTT.

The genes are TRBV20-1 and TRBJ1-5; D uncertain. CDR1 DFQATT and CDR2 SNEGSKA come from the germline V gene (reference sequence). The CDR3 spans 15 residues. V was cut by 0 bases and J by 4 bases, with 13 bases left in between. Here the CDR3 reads CSARDNRGSNQPQHF. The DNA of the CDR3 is TGCAGTGCTAGAGATAATCGAGGTTCGAATCAGCCCCAGCATTTT.

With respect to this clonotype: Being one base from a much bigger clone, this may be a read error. DNA for the CDR3: TGTGCCAGCAGTTCCGGGACTAGCGGGAGGAGCACAGATACGCAGTATTTT. Translation gives CASSSGTSGRSTDTQYF. This rearrangement joins TRBV6-5 to TRBJ2-3; 15 nucleotides match TRBD2. This CDR3 contains 17 residues. The junction had 2 bases not matched to a gene; V was cut back by 4 bases and J by 0 bases. Per germline, CDR1 MNHEY and CDR2 SVGAGI.

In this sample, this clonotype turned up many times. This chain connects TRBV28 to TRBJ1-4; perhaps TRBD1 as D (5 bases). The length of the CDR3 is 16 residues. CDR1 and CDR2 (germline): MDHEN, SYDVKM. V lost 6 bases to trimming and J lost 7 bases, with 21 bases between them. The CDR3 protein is CASRRSSGTAAEKLFF. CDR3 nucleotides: TGTGCCAGCAGACGGAGTTCCGGGACGGCCGCTGAAAAACTGTTTTTT.

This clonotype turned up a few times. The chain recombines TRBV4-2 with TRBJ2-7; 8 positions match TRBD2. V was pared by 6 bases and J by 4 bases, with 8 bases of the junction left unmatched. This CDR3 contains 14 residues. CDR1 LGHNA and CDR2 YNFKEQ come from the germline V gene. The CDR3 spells CASRPRLAGYEQYF. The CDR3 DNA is TGTGCCAGCAGGCCCCGGCTAGCGGGTTACGAGCAGTACTTC.

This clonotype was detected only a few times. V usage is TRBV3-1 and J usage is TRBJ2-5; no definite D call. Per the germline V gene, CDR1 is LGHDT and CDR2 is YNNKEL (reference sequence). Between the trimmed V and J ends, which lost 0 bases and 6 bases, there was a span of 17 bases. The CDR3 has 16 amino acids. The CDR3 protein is CASSQELSEPRKTQYF. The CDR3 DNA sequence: TGTGCCAGCAGCCAAGAGCTTAGTGAGCCCCGGAAGACCCAGTACTTC.

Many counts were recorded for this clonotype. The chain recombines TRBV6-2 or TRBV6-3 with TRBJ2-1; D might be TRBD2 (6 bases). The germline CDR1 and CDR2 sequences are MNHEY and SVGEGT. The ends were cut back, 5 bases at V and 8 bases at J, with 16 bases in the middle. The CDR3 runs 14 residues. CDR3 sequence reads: CASSKSGTADEQFF. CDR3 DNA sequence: TGTGCCAGCAGTAAATCCGGGACTGCTGATGAGCAGTTCTTC.

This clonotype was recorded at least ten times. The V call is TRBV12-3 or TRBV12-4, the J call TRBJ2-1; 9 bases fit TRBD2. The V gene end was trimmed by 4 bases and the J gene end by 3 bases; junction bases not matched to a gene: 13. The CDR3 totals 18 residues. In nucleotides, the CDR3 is TGTGCCAGCAGTTCCGTAGCGGGAGCAAATCAAAACTACAATGAGCAGTTCTTC. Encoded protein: CASSSVAGANQNYNEQFF.

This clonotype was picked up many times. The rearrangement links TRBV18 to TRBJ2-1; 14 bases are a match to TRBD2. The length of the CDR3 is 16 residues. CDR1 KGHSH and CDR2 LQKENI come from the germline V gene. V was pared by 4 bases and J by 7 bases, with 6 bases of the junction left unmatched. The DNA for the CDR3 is TGTGCCAGCTCACTAGGACTAGCGGGAGGCGGGAATGAGCAGTTCTTC. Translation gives CASSLGLAGGGNEQFF.

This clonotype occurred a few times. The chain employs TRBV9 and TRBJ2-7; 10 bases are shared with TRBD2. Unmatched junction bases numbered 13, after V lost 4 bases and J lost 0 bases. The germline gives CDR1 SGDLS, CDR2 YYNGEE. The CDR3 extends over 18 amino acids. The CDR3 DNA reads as TGTGCCAGCAGCCCCAACCTGGGGCTAGCGGGAGTCTCCTACGAGCAGTACTTC. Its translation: CASSPNLGLAGVSYEQYF.

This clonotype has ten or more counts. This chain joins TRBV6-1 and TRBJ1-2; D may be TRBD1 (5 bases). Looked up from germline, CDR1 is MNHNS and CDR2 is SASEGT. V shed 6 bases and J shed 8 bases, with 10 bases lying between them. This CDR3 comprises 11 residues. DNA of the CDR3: TGTGCCAGCAGCGACAGTGAGGGCTACACCTTC. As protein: CASSDSEGYTF.

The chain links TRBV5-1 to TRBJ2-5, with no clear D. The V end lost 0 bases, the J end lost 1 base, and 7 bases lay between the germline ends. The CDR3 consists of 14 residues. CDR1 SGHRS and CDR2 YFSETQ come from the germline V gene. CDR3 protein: CASSLVTPQETQYF. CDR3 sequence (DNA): TGCGCCAGCAGCTTGGTGACACCCCAAGAGACCCAGTACTTC.

CDR3 sequence (DNA): TGTGCCAGCAGTTACTCGCGACGCTTCACCGGGGAGCTGTTTTTT. Protein: CASSYSRRFTGELFF. The chain is built from TRBV6-5 and TRBJ2-2; D is unclear. Looked up from germline, CDR1 is MNHEY and CDR2 is SVGAGI. Between the trimmed V and J ends, which lost 0 bases and 4 bases, there was a span of 9 bases. The CDR3 runs to 15 residues.

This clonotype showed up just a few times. CDR3 DNA: TGTGCCAGCAGCGTAGCCGGCGGGTCCACTGAAGCTTTCTTT. Translating it yields CASSVAGGSTEAFF. This chain links TRBV9 with TRBJ1-1; D uncertain. CDR3 size: 14 residues. Germline loops: CDR1 SGDLS, CDR2 YYNGEE. V dropped 0 bases and J dropped 4 bases, with 10 bases sitting between them.